These 5 T cell receptor beta chains came from one sample sequenced in a study of blood T cell repertoires in COVID-19. Clones were read by immunoSEQ multiplex PCR, and TCRdb kept only the in-frame ones, dropping some. Among approximately 500,000 clones, 70% to 90% were seen once, and the ten largest hold about 8%. The specimen sequenced was peripheral blood. The receptors were gathered from a woman between 50 and 59 years old with COVID-19, enrolled during active disease.

The chain couples TRBV4-1 to TRBJ2-5, with no clear D. V shed 2 bases and J shed 2 bases, with 9 bases lying between them. This CDR3 is 14 amino acids long. Germline V gives CDR1 MGHRA, CDR2 YSYEKL. CDR3 loop: CASSQNMLQETQYF. The CDR3 region has the DNA TGCGCCAGCAGCCAAAATATGCTACAAGAGACCCAGTACTTC.

The rearrangement links TRBV7-6 to TRBJ2-3; D may be TRBD2 (6 bases). Trimming pared 5 bases from V and 0 bases from J, leaving 18 bases between. The CDR3 runs to 17 residues. Germline V CDR1 and CDR2: SGHVS, FNYEAQ. The CDR3 sequence is CASSPRVGGASTDTQYF. Here the CDR3 DNA reads TGTGCCAGCAGCCCCCGAGTGGGCGGGGCTAGCACAGATACGCAGTATTTT.

The rearrangement joins TRBV4-1 to TRBJ1-1; possible D gene TRBD1, 6 bases. The ends were cut back, 0 bases at V and 1 base at J, with 18 bases in the middle. Germline V gene data show CDR1 as MGHRA and CDR2 as YSYEKL. This CDR3 is built from 18 residues. The CDR3, as DNA: TGCGCCAGCAGCCAAGAACGGTCGACCCAACAGGGGAACACTGAAGCTTTCTTT. Its translation is CASSQERSTQQGNTEAFF.

The V and J genes are TRBV2 and TRBJ2-7; the match to TRBD1 covers 9 bases. J was trimmed by 4 bases and V by 3 bases; bases with no gene match: 4. The V gene's germline CDR1 is SNHLY and CDR2 FYNNEI. The CDR3 has 14 residues. Here the CDR3 DNA reads TGTGCCAGCAGTGAGGGGACAGGGCGTTACGAGCAGTACTTC. As protein: CASSEGTGRYEQYF.

This clone was picked up one time. The J gene is TRBJ2-1, the V gene TRBV19; no definite D call. Per germline, CDR1 LNHDA and CDR2 SQIVND (reference sequence). V was pared by 3 bases and J by 2 bases, with 11 bases between. CDR3 length equals 15 residues. The CDR3 bases are TGTGCCAGTAGTATGGATAGCCCGCCCTACAATGAGCAGTTCTTC. This codes for CASSMDSPPYNEQFF.